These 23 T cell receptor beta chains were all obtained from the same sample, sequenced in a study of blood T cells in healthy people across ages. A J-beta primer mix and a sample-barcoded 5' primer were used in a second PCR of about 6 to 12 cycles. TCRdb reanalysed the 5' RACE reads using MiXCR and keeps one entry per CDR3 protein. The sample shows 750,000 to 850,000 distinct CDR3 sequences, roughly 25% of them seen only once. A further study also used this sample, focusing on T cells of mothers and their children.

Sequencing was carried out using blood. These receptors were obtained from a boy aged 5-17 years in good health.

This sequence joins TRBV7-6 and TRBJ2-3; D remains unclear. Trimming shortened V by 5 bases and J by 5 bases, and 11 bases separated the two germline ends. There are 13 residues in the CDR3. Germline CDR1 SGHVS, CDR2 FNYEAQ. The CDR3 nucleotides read TGTGCCAGCAGCGAACCTACAGTAGATACGCAGTATTTT. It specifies CASSEPTVDTQYF.

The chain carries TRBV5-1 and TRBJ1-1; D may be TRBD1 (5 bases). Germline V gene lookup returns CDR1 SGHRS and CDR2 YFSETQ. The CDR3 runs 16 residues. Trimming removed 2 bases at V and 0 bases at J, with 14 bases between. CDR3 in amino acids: CASSFGREKMNTEAFF. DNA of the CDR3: TGCGCCAGCAGCTTCGGCAGGGAGAAAATGAACACTGAAGCTTTCTTT.

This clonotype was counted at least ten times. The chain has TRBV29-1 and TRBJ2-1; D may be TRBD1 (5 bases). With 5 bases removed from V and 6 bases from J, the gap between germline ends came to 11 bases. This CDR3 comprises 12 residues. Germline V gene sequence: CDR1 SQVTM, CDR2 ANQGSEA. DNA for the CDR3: TGCAGCGTTCAGGGTTTGCCCAATGAGCAGTTCTTC. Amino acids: CSVQGLPNEQFF.

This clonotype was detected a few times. The CDR3 sequence: CASTGFVETQYF. CDR3 bases: TGTGCCAGCACAGGATTTGTGGAGACCCAGTACTTC. This chain links TRBV2 with TRBJ2-5; D uncertain. This CDR3 has 12 amino acids. Trimming left V 7 bases short and J 5 bases short, with 11 bases between. The germline V gene encodes CDR1 SNHLY and CDR2 FYNNEI. The full variable domain, rest sourced from reference TRBV2 and TRBJ2-5, is EPEVTQTPSHQVTQMGQEVILRCVPISNHLYFYWYRQILGQKVEFLVSFYNNEISEKSEIFDDQFSVERPDGSNFTLKIRSTKLEDSAMYFCASTGFVETQYFGPGTRLLVL.

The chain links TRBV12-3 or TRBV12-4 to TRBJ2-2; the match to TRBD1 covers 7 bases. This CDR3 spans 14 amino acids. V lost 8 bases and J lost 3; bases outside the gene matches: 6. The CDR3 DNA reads TGTGCCAGCCGCACCCAGGGGGACACCGGGGAGCTGTTTTTT. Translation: CASRTQGDTGELFF.

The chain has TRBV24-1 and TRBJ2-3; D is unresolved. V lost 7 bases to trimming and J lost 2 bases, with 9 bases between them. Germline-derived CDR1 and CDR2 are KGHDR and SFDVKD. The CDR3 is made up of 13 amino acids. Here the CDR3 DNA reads TGTGCCACCAGAACAAGCGTCACAGATACGCAGTATTTT. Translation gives CATRTSVTDTQYF.

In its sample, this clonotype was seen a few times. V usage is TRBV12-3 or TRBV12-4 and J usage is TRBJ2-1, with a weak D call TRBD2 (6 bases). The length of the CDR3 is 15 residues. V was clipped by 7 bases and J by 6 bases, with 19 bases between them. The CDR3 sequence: CASTRAGGLPNEQFF. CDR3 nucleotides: TGTGCCAGCACCCGAGCGGGCGGGTTACCCAATGAGCAGTTCTTC.

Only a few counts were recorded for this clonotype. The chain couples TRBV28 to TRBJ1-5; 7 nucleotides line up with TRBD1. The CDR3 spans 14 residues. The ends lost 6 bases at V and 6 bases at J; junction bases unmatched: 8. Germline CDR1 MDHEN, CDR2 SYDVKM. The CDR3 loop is CASSRRGEGQPQHF. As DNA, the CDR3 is TGTGCCAGCAGCCGCAGGGGGGAGGGTCAGCCCCAGCATTTT.

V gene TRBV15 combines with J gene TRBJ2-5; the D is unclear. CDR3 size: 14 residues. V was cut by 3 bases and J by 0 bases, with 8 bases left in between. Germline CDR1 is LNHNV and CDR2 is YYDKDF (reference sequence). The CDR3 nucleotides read TGTGCCACCAGCAGGGGTTGGAACCAAGAGACCCAGTACTTC. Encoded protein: CATSRGWNQETQYF.

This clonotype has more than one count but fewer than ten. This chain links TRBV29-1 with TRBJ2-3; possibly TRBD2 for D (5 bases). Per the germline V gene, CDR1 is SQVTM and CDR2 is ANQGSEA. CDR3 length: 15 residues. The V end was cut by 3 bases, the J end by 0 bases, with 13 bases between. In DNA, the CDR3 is TGCAGCGTTGATTCCCCGGGAACTAGCACAGATACGCAGTATTTT. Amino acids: CSVDSPGTSTDTQYF.

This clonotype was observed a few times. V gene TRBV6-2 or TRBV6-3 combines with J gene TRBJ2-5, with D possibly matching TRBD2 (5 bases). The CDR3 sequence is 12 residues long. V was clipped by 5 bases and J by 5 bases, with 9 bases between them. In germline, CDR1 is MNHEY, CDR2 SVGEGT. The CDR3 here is CASSQRRETQYF. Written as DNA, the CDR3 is TGTGCCAGCAGTCAACGGAGGGAGACCCAGTACTTC.

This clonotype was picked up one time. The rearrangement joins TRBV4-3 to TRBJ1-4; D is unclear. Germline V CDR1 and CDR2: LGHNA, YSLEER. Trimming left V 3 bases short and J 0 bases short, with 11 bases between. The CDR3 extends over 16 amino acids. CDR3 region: CASSHSFATTNEKLFF. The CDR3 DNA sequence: TGCGCCAGCAGCCATTCGTTTGCAACAACTAATGAAAAACTGTTTTTT.

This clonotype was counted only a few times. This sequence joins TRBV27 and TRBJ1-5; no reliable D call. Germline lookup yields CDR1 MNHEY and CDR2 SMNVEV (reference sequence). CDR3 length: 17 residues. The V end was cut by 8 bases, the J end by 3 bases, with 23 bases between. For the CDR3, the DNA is TGTGCCAGCCACCATGGGAGGGCTCTTCTTTACAATCAGCCCCAGCATTTT. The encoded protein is CASHHGRALLYNQPQHF.

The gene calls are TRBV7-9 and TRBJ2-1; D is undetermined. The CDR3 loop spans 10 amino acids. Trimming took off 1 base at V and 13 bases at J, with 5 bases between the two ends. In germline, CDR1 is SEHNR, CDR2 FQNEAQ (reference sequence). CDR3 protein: CASSLDLQFF. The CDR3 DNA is TGTGCCAGCAGCTTAGATCTACAGTTCTTC.

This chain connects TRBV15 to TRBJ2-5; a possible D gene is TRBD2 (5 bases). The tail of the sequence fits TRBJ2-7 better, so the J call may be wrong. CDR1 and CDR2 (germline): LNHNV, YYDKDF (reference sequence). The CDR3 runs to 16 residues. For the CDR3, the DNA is TGTGCCACCAGCGGAACTGATGGGAGTTACCGCGGCGAGCAGTACTTC. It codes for CATSGTDGSYRGEQYF.

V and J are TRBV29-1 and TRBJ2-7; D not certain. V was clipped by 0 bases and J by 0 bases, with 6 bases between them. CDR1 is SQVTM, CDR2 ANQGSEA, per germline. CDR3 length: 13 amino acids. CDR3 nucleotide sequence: TGCAGCGTTGAAGAAGTAAACTCCTACGAGCAGTACTTC. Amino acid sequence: CSVEEVNSYEQYF.

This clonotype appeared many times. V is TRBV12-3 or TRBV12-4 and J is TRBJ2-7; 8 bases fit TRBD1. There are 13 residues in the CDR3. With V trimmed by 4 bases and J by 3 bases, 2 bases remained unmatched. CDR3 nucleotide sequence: TGTGCCAGCAGTTCCGGGACAGGCTACGAGCAGTACTTC. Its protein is CASSSGTGYEQYF.

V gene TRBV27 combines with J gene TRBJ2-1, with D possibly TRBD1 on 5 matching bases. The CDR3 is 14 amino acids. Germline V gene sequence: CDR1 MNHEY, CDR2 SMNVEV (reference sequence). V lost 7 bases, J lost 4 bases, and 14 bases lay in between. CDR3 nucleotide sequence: TGTGCCAGCACCTGGCAGGGTCCGTACAATGAGCAGTTCTTC. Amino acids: CASTWQGPYNEQFF.

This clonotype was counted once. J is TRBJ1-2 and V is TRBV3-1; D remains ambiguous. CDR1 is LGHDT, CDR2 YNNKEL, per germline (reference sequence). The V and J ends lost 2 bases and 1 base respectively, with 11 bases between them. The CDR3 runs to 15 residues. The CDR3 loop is CASSQQAHINYGYTF. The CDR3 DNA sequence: TGTGCCAGCAGCCAACAGGCACATATTAACTATGGCTACACCTTC.

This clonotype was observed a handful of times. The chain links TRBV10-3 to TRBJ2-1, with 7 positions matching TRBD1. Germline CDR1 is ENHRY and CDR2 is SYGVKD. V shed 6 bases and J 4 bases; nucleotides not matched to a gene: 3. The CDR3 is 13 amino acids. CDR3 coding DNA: TGTGCCATCAGCGGGACAGAATACAATGAGCAGTTCTTC. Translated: CAISGTEYNEQFF.

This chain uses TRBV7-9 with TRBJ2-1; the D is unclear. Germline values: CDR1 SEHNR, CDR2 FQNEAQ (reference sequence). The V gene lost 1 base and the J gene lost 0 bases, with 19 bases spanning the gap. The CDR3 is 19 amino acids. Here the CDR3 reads CASSLVAHLSQVSYNEQFF. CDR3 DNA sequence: TGTGCCAGCAGCTTAGTGGCTCACCTAAGTCAAGTCTCCTACAATGAGCAGTTCTTC. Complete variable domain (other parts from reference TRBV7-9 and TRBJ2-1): DTGVSQNPRHKITKRGQNVTFRCDPISEHNRLYWYRQTLGQGPEFLTYFQNEAQLEKSRLLSDRFSAERPKGSFSTLEIQRTEQGDSAMYLCASSLVAHLSQVSYNEQFFGPGTRLTVL.

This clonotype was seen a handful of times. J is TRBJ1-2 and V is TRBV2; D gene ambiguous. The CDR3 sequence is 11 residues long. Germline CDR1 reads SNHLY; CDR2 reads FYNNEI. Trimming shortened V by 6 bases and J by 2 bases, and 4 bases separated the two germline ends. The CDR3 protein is CASRLNYGYTF. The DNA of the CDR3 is TGTGCCAGCAGGCTCAACTATGGCTACACCTTC.

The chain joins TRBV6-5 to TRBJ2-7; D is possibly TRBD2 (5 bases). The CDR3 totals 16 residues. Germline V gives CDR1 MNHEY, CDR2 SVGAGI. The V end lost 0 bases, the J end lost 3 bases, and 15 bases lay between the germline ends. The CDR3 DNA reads TGTGCCAGCAGTTACTCGATCGGGGAGTCCGGCTACGAGCAGTACTTC. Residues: CASSYSIGESGYEQYF.